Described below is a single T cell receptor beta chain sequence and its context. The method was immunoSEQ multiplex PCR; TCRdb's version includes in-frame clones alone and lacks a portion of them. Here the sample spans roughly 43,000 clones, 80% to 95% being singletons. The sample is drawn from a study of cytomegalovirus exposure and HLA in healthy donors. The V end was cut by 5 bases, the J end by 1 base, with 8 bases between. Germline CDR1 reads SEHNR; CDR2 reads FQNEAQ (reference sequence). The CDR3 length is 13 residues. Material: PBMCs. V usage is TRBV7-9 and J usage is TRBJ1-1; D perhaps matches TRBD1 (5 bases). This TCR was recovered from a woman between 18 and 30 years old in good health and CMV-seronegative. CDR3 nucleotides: TGTGCCAGCAGCCCGACAGAGAACACTGAAGCTTTCTTT. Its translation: CASSPTENTEAFF.